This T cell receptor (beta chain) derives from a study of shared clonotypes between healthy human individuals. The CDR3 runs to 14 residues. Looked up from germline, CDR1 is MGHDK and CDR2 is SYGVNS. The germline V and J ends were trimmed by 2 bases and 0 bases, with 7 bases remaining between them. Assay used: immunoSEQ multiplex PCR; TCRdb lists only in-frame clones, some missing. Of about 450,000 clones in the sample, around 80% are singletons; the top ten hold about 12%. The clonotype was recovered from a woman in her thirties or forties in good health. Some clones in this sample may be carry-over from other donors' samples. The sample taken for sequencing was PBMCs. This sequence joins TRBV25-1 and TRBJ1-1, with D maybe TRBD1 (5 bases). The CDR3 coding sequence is TGTGCCAGCAGTGAACCGGGGGTGAACACTGAAGCTTTCTTT. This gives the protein CASSEPGVNTEAFF.